This T cell receptor beta chain was sequenced during a study of blood T cell repertoires in COVID-19. Across the whole study: Both acute and convalescent COVID-19 samples were obtained from the United States, Italy and Spain. T cells, B-cell-depleted T cells, or PBMCs supplied cDNA or gDNA.

The germline V and J ends were trimmed by 6 bases and 6 bases, with 12 bases remaining between them. Germline V gene data show CDR1 as DFQATT and CDR2 as SNEGSKA (reference sequence). The CDR3 is 11 amino acids. Source study methods: Amplifying reference gene primers gave estimates of nucleated cell counts. The data were produced by immunoSEQ multiplex PCR, yet TCRdb's version contains in-frame clones alone and is incomplete. V and J calls and clone size are those listed in that table; D and trimming were worked out from the DNA. This sample has roughly 410,000 clones, with around 89% found just once.

This TCR came from a middle-aged man with acute or convalescent COVID-19. Source material: peripheral blood. The chain is built from TRBV20-1 and TRBJ2-7, with D maybe TRBD2 (6 bases). CDR3 nucleotides: TGCAGTGCACCCGACGGGGGCGAGCAGTACTTC. It encodes CSAPDGGEQYF.